Below are 2 T cell receptor beta chains sequenced from a single sample in a study of cytomegalovirus exposure and HLA in healthy donors. The PCR had 60 Vbeta and 13 Jbeta primers. Profiled with immunoSEQ multiplex PCR; TCRdb holds only in-frame clones, not every one. The repertoire includes around 130,000 clones, approximately 80% of them detected once, and approximately 1.6% sits in the top ten. Input material: PBMCs. These receptors originate from a woman aged 18-29 years in good health and CMV-seronegative.

The rearrangement links TRBV10-1 to TRBJ1-1, with a tentative D call TRBD1 (6 bases). V lost 6 bases and J lost 4, with 15 bases in between. CDR1 WNHNN and CDR2 SYGVQD come from the germline V gene (reference sequence). The CDR3 contains 14 residues. The CDR3 region has the DNA TGCGCCAGCAGCCAGACAGGCGTATCCACTGAAGCTTTCTTT. As protein: CASSQTGVSTEAFF.

This sequence joins TRBV18 and TRBJ2-1, with no clear D. CDR1 is KGHSH, CDR2 LQKENI, per germline. CDR3 size: 16 residues. V lost 0 bases and J lost 0, with 9 bases in between. The CDR3 sequence: CASSPPSVSSYNEQFF. CDR3 nucleotides: TGTGCCAGCTCACCACCTTCAGTCAGCTCCTACAATGAGCAGTTCTTC.